The sequence of this T cell receptor (beta chain) was determined in a study of blood T cell repertoires in COVID-19. The wider study: T cells, B-cell-depleted T cells, or PBMCs provided the cDNA or gDNA that served as material.

Sequenced by immunoSEQ multiplex PCR; TCRdb stores in-frame clones only, minus some. The repertoire holds about 360,000 clones, with approximately 86% as singletons. Patients in Seattle were enrolled during active infection, then followed longitudinally. The CDR3 extends over 14 amino acids. Germline CDR1 reads MNHEY; CDR2 reads SMNVEV (reference sequence). The V gene end was trimmed by 2 bases and the J gene end by 8 bases; junction bases not matched to a gene: 4. The source of this sequence is a woman between 55 and 75 years old with COVID-19, enrolled during active disease. Sequencing was done on a sample of peripheral blood. This rearrangement joins TRBV27 to TRBJ2-2; 8 bases agree with TRBD1. The CDR3 coding sequence is TGTGCCAGCAGTTTAGGGACAGGTACTGGGGAGCTGTTTTTT. It translates to CASSLGTGTGELFF.